This T cell receptor beta chain was obtained from a study of cytomegalovirus exposure and HLA in healthy donors. A multiplex PCR was run with 60 Vbeta primers and 13 Jbeta primers. Sequencing was performed with immunoSEQ multiplex PCR; in TCRdb, only in-frame clones are kept and a portion is missing. The sample yields 150,000 to 200,000 clones, 87% seen once. Trimming pared 4 bases from V and 1 base from J, leaving 23 bases between. The germline gives CDR1 SGHKS, CDR2 YYEKEE (reference sequence). The CDR3 runs to 18 residues. Donors likely had unrecorded immune exposures despite being nominally healthy when sampled.

This TCR was recovered from a boy between 2 and 10 years old in good health and CMV-seronegative. The specimen sequenced was PBMCs. The chain couples TRBV5-5 to TRBJ1-1, with D possibly TRBD1 on 6 matching bases. The CDR3 region is CASSTHSRVGAPNTEAFF. The CDR3, as DNA: TGTGCCAGCAGCACACATTCTCGTGTGGGGGCTCCGAACACTGAAGCTTTCTTT.